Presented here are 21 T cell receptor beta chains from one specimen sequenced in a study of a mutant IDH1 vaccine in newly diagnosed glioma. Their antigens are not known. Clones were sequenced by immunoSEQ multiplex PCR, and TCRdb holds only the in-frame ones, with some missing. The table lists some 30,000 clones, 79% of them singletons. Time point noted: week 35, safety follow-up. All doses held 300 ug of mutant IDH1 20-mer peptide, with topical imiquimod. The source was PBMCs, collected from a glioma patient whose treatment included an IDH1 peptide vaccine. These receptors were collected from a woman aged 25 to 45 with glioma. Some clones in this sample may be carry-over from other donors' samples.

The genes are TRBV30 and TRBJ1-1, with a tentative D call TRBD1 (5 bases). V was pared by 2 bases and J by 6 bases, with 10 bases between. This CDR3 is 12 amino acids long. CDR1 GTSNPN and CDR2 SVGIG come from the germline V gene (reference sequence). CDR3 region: CAWSRGSPEAFF. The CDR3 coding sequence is TGTGCCTGGAGTAGGGGCAGTCCTGAAGCTTTCTTT.

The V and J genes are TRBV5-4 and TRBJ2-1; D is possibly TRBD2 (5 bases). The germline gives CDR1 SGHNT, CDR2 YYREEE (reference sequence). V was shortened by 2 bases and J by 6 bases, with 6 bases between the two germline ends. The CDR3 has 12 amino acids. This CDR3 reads CASSLGGNEQFF. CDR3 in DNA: TGTGCCAGCAGCTTAGGAGGCAATGAGCAGTTCTTC.

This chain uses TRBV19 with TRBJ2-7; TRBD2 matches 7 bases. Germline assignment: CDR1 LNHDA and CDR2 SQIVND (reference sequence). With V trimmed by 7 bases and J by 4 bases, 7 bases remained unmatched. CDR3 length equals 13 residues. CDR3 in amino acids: CASTPGTIYEQYF. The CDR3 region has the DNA TGTGCCAGTACCCCCGGGACTATATACGAGCAGTACTTC.

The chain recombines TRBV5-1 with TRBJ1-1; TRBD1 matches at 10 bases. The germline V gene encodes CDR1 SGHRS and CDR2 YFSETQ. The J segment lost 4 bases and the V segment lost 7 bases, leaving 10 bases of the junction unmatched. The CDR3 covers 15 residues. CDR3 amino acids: CASSGTGDFGTEAFF. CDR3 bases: TGCGCCAGCTCCGGGACAGGGGATTTCGGCACTGAAGCTTTCTTT.

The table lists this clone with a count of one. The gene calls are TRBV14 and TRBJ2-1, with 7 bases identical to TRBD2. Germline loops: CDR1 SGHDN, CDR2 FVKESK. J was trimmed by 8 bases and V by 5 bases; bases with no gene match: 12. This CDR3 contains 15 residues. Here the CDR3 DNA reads TGTGCCAGCAGCTCACCTGGGGCGGGAGAATATGAGCAGTTCTTC. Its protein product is CASSSPGAGEYEQFF.

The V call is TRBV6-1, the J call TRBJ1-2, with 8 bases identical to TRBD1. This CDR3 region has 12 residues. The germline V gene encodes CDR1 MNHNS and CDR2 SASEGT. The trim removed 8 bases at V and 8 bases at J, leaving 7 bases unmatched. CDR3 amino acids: CASDRGRSGYTF. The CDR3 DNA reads TGTGCCAGCGACAGGGGCAGGAGCGGCTACACCTTC.

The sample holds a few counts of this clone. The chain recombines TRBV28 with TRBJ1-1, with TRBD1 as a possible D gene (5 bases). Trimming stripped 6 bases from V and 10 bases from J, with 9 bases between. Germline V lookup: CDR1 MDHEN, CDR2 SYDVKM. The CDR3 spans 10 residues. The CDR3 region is CASRGEVAFF. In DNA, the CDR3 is TGTGCCAGCAGGGGGGAAGTAGCTTTCTTT. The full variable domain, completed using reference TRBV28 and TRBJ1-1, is DVKVTQSSRYLVKRTGEKVFLECVQDMDHENMFWYRQDPGLGLRLIYFSYDVKMKEKGDIPEGYSVSREKKERFSLILESASTNQTSMYLCASRGEVAFFGQGTRLTVV.

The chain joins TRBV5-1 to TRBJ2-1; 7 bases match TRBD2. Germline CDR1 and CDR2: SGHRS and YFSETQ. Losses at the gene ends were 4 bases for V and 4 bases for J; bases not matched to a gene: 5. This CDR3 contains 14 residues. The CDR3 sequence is CASSRDYSYNEQFF. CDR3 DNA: TGCGCCAGCAGCCGGGACTATTCTTACAATGAGCAGTTCTTC.

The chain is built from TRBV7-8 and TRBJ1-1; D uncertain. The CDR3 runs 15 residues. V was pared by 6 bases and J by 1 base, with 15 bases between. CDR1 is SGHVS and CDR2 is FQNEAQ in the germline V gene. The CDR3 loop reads CASSFSGDSNTEAFF. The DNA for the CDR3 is TGTGCCAGCAGTTTTTCCGGGGATTCGAACACTGAAGCTTTCTTT.

The DNA for the CDR3 is TGTGCCAGCAGCCTCAATAGCGGTTCCTACGAGCAGTACTTC. Amino acids: CASSLNSGSYEQYF. This rearrangement joins TRBV6-6 to TRBJ2-7; TRBD2 might be the D (6 bases). This CDR3 is built from 14 residues. Germline lookup yields CDR1 MNHNY and CDR2 SVGAGI (reference sequence). The germline V and J ends were trimmed by 6 bases and 1 base, with 13 bases remaining between them.

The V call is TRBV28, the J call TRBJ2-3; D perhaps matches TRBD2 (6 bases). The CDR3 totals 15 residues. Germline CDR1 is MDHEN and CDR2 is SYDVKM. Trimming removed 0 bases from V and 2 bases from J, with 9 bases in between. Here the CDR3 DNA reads TGTGCCAGCAGTTTATGGGCGGGGTACACAGATACGCAGTATTTT. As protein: CASSLWAGYTDTQYF.

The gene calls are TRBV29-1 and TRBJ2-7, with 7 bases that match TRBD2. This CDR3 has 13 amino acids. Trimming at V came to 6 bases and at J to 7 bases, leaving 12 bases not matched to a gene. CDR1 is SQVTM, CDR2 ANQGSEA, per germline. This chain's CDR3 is CSVGGTAGDEQYF. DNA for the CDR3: TGCAGCGTGGGGGGGACTGCCGGGGATGAGCAGTACTTC.

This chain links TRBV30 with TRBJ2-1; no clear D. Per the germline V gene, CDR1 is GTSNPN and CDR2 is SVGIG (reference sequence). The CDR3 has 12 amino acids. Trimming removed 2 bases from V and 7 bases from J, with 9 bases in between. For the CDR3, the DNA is TGTGCCTGGAGTACGACTGGGAATGAGCAGTTCTTC. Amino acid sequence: CAWSTTGNEQFF. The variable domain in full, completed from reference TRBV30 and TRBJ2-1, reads SQTIHQWPATLVQPVGSPLSLECTVEGTSNPNLYWYRQAAGRGLQLLFYSVGIGQISSEVPQNLSASRPQDRQFILSSKKLLLSDSGFYLCAWSTTGNEQFFGPGTRLTVL.

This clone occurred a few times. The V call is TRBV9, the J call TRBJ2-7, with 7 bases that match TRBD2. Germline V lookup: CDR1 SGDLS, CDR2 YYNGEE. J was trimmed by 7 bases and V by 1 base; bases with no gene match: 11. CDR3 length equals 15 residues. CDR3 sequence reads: CASSVSGGGLQEQYF. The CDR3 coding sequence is TGTGCCAGCAGCGTAAGTGGGGGAGGGCTTCAGGAGCAGTACTTC.

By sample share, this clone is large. The CDR3, as DNA: TGTGCCAGCAGCTCTACAGGGGGCGTATGGAACACTGAAGCTTTCTTT. Amino acids: CASSSTGGVWNTEAFF. The V and J genes are TRBV5-6 and TRBJ1-1, with 9 bases fitting TRBD1. CDR1 is SGHDT and CDR2 is YYEEEE in the germline V gene. V dropped 3 bases and J dropped 1; count of bases not matched to a gene: 7. The CDR3 covers 16 residues.

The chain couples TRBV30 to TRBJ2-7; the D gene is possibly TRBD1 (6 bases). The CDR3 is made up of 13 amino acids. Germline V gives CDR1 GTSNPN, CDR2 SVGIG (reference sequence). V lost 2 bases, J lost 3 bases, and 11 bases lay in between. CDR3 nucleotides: TGTGCCTGGAGTCGGACAGTGGGCTACGAGCAGTACTTC. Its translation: CAWSRTVGYEQYF.

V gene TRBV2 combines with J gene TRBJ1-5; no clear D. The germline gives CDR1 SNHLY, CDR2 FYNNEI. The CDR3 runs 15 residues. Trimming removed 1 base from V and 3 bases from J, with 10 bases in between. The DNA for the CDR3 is TGTGCCAGCAGTGAAGGCTCGGCTTTCAATCAGCCCCAGCATTTT. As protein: CASSEGSAFNQPQHF.

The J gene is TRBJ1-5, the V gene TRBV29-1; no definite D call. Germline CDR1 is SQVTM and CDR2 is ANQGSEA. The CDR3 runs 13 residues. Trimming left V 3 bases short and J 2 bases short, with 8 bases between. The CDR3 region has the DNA TGCAGCGTTGAGGTCTCAGGCAATCAGCCCCAGCATTTT. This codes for CSVEVSGNQPQHF.

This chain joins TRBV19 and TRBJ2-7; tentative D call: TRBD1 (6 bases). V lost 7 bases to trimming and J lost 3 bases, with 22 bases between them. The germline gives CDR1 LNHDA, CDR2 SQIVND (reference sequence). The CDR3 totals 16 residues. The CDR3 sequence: CASTNNSGHRRYEQYF. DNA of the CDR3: TGTGCCAGTACCAACAATTCGGGACATAGGCGCTACGAGCAGTACTTC. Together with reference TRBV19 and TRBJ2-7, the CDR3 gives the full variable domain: DGGITQSPKYLFRKEGQNVTLSCEQNLNHDAMYWYRQDPGQGLRLIYYSQIVNDFQKGDIAEGYSVSREKKESFPLTVTSAQKNPTAFYLCASTNNSGHRRYEQYFGPGTRLTVT.

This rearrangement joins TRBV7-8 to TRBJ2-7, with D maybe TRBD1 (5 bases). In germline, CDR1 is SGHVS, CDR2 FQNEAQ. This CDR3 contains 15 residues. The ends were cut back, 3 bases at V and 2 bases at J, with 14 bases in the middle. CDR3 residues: CASSLGRDRTYEQYF. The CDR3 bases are TGTGCCAGCAGCTTGGGCAGGGATCGCACCTACGAGCAGTACTTC.

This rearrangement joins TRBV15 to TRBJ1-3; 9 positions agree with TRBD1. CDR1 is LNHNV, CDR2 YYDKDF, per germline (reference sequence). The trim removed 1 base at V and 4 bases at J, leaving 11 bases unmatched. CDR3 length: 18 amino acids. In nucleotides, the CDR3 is TGTGCCACCAGCAGAGGGTGGCGGGACAGGGCGAGAGGAAACACCATATATTTT. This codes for CATSRGWRDRARGNTIYF.